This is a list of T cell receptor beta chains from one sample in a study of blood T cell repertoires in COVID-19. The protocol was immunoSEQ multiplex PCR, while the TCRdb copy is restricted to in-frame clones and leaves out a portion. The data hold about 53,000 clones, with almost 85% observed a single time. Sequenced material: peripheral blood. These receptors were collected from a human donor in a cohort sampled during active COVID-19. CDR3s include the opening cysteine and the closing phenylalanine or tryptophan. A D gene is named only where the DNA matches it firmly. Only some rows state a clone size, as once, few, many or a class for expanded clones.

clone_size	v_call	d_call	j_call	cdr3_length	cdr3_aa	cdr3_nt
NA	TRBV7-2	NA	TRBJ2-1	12	CASSLFTAEQFF	TGTGCCAGCAGCTTGTTTACTGCCGAGCAGTTCTTC
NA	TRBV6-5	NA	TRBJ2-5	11	CASSKGTLQYF	TGTGCCAGCAGCAAAGGGACTCTTCAATACTTC
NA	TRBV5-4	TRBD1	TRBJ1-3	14	CASSLGTGWNTIYF	TGTGCCAGCAGCCTTGGGACAGGGTGGAACACCATATATTTT
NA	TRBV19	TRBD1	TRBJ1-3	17	CASSPTGQGAIRNTIYF	TGTGCCAGTAGTCCCACCGGACAGGGGGCGATTCGAAACACCATATATTTT
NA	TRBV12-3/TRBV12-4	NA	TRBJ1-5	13	CASSLRAKEPQHF	TGTGCCAGCAGTTTGCGGGCCAAGGAGCCCCAGCATTTT
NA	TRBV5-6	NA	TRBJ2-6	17	CASSMGPPRPGANVLTF	TGTGCCAGCAGCATGGGGCCCCCCAGGCCTGGGGCCAACGTCCTGACTTTC
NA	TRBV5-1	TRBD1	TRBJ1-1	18	CASSGSPPSPQGFTEAFF	TGCGCCAGCAGCGGTAGTCCTCCGTCCCCACAGGGGTTCACTGAAGCTTTCTTT
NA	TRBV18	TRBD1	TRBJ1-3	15	CASSDSGGPGNTIYF	TGTGCCAGCTCAGATTCAGGGGGCCCTGGAAACACCATATATTTT
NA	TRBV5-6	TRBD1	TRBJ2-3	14	CASSLGTGADTQYF	TGTGCCAGCAGCCTGGGGACAGGGGCAGATACGCAGTATTTT
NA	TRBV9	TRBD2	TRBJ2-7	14	CASSGGTSGYEQYF	TGTGCCAGCAGCGGTGGGACTAGCGGGTACGAGCAGTACTTC
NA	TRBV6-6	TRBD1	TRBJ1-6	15	CASSSGTGRNSPLHF	TGTGCCAGCAGTTCGGGGACAGGGCGCAATTCACCCCTCCACTTT
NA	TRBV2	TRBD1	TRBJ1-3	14	CASRPDRAGNTIYF	TGTGCCAGCCGACCGGACAGGGCTGGAAACACCATATATTTT
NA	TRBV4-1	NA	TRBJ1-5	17	CASSQEAQISGNQPQHF	TGCGCCAGCAGCCAAGAGGCACAGATTTCGGGCAATCAGCCCCAGCATTTT
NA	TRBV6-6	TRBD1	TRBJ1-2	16	CASSYVLGDRGYGYTF	TGTGCCAGCAGTTACGTTCTGGGGGACAGGGGCTATGGCTACACCTTC
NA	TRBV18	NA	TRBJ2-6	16	CASSRRNGPGANVLTF	TGTGCCAGCTCCCGCAGGAATGGGCCTGGGGCCAACGTCCTGACTTTC
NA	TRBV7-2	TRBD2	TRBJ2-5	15	CASSPSGGVQETQYF	TGTGCCAGCAGCCCTAGCGGGGGGGTTCAAGAGACCCAGTACTTC
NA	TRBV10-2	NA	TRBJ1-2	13	CASSESRGYGYTF	TGCGCCAGCAGTGAGTCGCGGGGTTATGGCTACACCTTC
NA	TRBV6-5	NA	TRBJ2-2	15	CASPPGSSDTGELFF	TGTGCCAGCCCGCCAGGGTCGTCGGACACCGGGGAGCTGTTTTTT
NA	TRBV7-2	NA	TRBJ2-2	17	CASSLGRAGWSTGELFF	TGTGCCAGCAGCTTAGGTAGAGCTGGGTGGAGCACCGGGGAGCTGTTTTTT
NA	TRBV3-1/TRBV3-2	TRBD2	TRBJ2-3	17	CASSLGLAGVSTDTQYF	TGTGCCAGCAGCCTGGGACTAGCGGGAGTAAGCACAGATACGCAGTATTTT
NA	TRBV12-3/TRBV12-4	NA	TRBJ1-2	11	CASSEGYGYTF	TGTGCCAGCAGTGAGGGCTACGGCTACACCTTC
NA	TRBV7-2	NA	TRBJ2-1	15	CASSLGHQMINEQFF	TGTGCCAGCAGCTTAGGACATCAGATGATCAATGAGCAGTTCTTC
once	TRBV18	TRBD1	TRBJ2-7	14	CASSPGTATYEQYF	TGTGCCAGCTCCCCCGGGACAGCTACCTACGAGCAGTACTTC
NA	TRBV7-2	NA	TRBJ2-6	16	CASSLPQGGGANVLTF	TGTGCCAGCAGCTTACCGCAGGGAGGTGGGGCCAACGTCCTGACTTTC
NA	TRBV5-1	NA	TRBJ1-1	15	CASSLDGGAGTEAFF	TGCGCCAGCAGCTTGGATGGAGGGGCCGGCACTGAAGCTTTCTTT
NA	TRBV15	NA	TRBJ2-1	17	CATSRIPGTGRYNEQFF	TGTGCCACCAGCAGAATCCCTGGGACGGGGAGGTACAATGAGCAGTTCTTC
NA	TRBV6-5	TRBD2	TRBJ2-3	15	CASMGAGGGQDTQYF	TGTGCCAGCATGGGCGCCGGGGGGGGGCAGGATACGCAGTATTTT
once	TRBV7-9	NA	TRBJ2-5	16	CASSRALGATQETQYF	TGTGCCAGCAGCCGCGCTTTGGGGGCGACCCAAGAGACCCAGTACTTC
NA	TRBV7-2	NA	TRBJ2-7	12	CASSPRQDKQYF	TGTGCCAGCAGCCCGAGACAGGACAAACAGTACTTC
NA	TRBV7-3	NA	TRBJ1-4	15	CASSLTGQQDEKLFF	TGTGCCAGCAGCTTAACCGGACAGCAGGATGAAAAACTGTTTTTT
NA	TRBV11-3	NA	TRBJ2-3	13	CASSSGPTDTQYF	TGTGCCAGCAGCTCAGGGCCCACAGATACGCAGTATTTT
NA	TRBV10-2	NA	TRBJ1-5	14	CASSEQDQRTAQHF	TGCGCCAGCAGTGAGCAAGACCAGCGAACGGCCCAGCATTTT
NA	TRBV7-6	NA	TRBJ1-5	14	CASSLVQGTQPQHF	TGTGCCAGCAGCTTAGTTCAGGGGACTCAGCCCCAGCATTTT
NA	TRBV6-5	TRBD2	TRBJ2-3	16	CASSYLAGVRTDTQYF	TGTGCCAGCAGTTACCTTGCGGGGGTCCGCACAGATACGCAGTATTTT
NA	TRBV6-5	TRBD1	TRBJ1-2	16	CASSYSPTGIKSGYTF	TGTGCCAGCAGTTACTCCCCGACAGGGATAAAATCCGGCTACACCTTC
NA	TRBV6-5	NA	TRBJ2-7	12	CASSSYRYEQYF	TGTGCCAGCAGTTCCTACAGGTACGAGCAGTACTTC
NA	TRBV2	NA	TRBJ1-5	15	CASRVRRGGGQPQHF	TGTGCCAGCAGAGTGCGTCGGGGAGGAGGACAGCCCCAGCATTTT
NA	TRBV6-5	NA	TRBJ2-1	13	CASTGLLPNEQFF	TGTGCCAGCACCGGACTCCTTCCCAATGAGCAGTTCTTC
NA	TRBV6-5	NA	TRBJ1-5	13	CAVRRGSDQPQHF	TGTGCCGTTCGCAGGGGATCAGATCAGCCCCAGCATTTT
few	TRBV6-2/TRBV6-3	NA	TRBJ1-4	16	CASSTDQGPNNEKLFF	TGTGCCAGCAGTACCGACCAGGGGCCGAATAATGAAAAACTGTTTTTT
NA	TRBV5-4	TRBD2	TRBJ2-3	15	CASSFKTSGTDTQYF	TGTGCCAGCAGCTTCAAGACTAGCGGCACAGATACGCAGTATTTT
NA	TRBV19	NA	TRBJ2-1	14	CASSERSSYNEQFF	TGTGCCAGTAGTGAAAGGAGCTCCTACAATGAGCAGTTCTTC